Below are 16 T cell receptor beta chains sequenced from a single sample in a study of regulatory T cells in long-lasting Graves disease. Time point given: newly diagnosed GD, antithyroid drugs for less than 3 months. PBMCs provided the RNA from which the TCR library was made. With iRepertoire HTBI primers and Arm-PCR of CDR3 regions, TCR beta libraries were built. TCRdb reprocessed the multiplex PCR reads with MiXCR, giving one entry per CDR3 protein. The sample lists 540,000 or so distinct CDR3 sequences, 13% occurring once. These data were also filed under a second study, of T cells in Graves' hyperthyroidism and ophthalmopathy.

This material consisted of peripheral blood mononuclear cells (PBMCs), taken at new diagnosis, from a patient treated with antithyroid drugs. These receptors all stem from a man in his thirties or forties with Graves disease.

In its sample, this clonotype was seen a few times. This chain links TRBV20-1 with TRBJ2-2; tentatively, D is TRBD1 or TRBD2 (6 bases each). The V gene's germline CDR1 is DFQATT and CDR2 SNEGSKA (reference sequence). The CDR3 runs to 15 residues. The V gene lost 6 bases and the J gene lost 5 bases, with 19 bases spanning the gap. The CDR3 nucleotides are TGCAGTGCGAGGAAGCTAGCGAGGGGGACCGGGGAGCTGTTTTTT. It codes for CSARKLARGTGELFF.

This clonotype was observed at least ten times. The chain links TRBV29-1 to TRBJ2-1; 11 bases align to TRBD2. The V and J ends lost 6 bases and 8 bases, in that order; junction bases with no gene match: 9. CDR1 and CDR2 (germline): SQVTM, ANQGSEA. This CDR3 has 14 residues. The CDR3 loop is CSVSSGRIVYEQFF. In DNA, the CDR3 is TGCAGCGTGTCTAGCGGGAGGATAGTTTATGAGCAGTTCTTC.

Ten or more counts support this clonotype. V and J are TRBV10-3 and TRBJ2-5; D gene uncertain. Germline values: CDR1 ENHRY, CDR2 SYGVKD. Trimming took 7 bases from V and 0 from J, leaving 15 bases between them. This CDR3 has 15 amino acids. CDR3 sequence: CAIILQKAYQETQYF. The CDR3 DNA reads TGTGCCATCATTCTCCAAAAAGCCTACCAAGAGACCCAGTACTTC.

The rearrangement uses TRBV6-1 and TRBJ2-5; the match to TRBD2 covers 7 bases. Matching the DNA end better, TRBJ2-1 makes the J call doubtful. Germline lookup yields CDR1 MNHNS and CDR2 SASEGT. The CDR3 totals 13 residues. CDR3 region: CASGRGDAGEQFF. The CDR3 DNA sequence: TGTGCCAGCGGCCGGGGGGACGCTGGTGAGCAGTTCTTC.

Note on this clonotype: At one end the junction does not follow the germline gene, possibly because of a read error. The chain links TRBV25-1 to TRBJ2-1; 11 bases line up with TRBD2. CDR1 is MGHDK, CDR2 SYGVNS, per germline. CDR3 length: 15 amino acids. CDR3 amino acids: CASSGLAGQGNEQLF. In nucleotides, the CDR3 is TGTGCCAGCAGTGGACTAGCGGGACAGGGAAATGAGCAGCTCTTC.

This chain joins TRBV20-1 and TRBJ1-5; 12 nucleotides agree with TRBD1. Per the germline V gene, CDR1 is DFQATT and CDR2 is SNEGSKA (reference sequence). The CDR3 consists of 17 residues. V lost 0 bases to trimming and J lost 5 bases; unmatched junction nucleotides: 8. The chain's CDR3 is CSARDQGQGARDQPQHF. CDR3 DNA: TGCAGTGCTAGAGATCAGGGACAGGGGGCTCGGGATCAGCCCCAGCATTTT.

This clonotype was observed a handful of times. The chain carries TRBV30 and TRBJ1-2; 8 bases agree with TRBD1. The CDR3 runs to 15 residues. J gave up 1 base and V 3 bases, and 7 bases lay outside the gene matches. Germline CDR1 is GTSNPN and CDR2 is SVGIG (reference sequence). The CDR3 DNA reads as TGTGCCTGGAGCCGGGCAGGGGGCAATAACTATGGCTACACCTTC. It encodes CAWSRAGGNNYGYTF.

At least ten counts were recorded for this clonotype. The CDR3 spells CASSLSGGVYQPQHF. Written as DNA, the CDR3 is TGTGCCAGCAGCTTAAGCGGGGGGGTTTATCAGCCCCAGCATTTT. J is TRBJ1-5 and V is TRBV7-8; D might be TRBD1 (5 bases). V shed 2 bases and J shed 5 bases, with 13 bases lying between them. Germline V CDR1 and CDR2: SGHVS, FQNEAQ. The CDR3 extends over 15 amino acids.

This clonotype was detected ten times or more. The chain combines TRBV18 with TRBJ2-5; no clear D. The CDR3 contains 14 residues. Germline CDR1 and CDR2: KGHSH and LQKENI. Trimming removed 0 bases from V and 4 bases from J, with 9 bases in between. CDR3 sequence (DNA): TGTGCCAGCTCACCACCGGCCAGGCGAGAGACCCAGTACTTC. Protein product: CASSPPARRETQYF. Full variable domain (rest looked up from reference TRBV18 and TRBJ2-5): NAGVMQNPRHLVRRRGQEARLRCSPMKGHSHVYWYRQLPEEGLKFMVYLQKENIIDESGMPKERFSAEFPKEGPSILRIQQVVRGDSAAYFCASSPPARRETQYFGPGTRLLVL.

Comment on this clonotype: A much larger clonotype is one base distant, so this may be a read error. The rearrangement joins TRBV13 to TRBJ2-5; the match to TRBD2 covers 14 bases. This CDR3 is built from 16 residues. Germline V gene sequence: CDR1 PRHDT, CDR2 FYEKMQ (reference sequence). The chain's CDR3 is CASSLGGLAGAKTRYF. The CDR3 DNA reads TGTGCCAGCAGCTTAGGGGGACTAGCGGGGGCCAAGACCCGGTACTTC. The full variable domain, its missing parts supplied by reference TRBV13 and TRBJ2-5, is AAGVIQSPRHLIKEKRETATLKCYPIPRHDTVYWYQQGPGQDPQFLISFYEKMQSDKGSIPDRFSAQQFSDYHSELNMSSLELGDSALYFCASSLGGLAGAKTRYFGPGTRLLVL.

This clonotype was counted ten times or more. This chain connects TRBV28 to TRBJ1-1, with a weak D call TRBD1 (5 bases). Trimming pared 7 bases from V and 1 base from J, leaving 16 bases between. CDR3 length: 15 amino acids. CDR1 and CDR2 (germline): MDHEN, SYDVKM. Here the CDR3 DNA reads TGTGCCAGCACCCCCCGGGGGACGGGGAACACTGAAGCTTTCTTT. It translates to CASTPRGTGNTEAFF.

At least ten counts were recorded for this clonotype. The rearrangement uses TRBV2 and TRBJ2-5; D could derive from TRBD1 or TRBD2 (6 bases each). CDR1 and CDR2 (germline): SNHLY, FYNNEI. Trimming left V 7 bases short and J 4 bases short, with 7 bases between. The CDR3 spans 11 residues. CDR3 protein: CASKGGETQYF. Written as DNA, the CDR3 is TGTGCCAGCAAGGGGGGAGAGACCCAGTACTTC. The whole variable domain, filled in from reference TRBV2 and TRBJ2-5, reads EPEVTQTPSHQVTQMGQEVILRCVPISNHLYFYWYRQILGQKVEFLVSFYNNEISEKSEIFDDQFSVERPDGSNFTLKIRSTKLEDSAMYFCASKGGETQYFGPGTRLLVL.

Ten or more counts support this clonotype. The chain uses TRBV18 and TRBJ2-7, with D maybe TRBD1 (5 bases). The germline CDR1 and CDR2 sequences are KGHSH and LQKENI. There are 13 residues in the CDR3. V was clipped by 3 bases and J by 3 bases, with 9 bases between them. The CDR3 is CASSPGPHYEQYF. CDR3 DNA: TGTGCCAGCTCACCGGGGCCCCACTACGAGCAGTACTTC.

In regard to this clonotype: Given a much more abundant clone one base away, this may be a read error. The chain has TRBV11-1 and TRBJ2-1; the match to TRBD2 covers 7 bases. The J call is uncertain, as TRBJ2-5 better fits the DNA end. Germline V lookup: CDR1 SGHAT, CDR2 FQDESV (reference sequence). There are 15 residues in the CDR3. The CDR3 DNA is TGTGCCAGCAGCCCCCGGGCGGGAGTAGTGGGGACCCAGTACTTC. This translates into CASSPRAGVVGTQYF.

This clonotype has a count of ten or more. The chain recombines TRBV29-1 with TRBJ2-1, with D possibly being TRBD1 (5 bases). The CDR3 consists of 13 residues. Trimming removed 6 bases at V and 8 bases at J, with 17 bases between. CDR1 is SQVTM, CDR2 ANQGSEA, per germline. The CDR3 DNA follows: TGCAGCGTGTCAGGGTACGCAATCGATGAGCAGTTCTTC. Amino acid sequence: CSVSGYAIDEQFF.

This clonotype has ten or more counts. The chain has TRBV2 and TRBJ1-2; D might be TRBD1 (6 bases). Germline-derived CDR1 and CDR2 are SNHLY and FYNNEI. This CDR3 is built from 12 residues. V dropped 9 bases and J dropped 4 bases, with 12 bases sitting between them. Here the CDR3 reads CASVDRRYGYTF. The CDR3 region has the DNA TGTGCCAGTGTTGACAGGCGCTATGGCTACACCTTC.